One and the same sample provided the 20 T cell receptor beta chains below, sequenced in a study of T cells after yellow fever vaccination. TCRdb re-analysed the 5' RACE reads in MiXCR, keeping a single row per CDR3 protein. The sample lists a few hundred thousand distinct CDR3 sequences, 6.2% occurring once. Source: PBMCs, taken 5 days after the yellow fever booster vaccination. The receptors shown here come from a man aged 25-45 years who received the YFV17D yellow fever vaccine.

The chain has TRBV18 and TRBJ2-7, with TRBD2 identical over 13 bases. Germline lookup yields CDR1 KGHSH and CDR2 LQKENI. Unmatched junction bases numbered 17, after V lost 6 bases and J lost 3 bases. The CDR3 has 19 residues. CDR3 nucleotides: TGTGCCAGCTCGCACACTTACTCCGGGACTAGCGGGACCTACTACGAGCAGTACTTC. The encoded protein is CASSHTYSGTSGTYYEQYF.

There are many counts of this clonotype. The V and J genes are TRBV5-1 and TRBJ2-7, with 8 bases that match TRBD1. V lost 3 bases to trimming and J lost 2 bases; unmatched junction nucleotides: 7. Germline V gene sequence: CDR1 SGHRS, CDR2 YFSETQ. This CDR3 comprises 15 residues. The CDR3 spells CASSYSGGPTYEQYF. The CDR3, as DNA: TGCGCCAGCAGCTATTCAGGGGGCCCTACCTACGAGCAGTACTTC.

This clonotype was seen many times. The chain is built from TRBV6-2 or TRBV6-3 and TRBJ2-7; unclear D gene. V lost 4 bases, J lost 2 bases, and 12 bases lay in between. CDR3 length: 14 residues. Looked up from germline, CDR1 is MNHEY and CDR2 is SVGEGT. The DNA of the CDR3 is TGTGCCAGCAGTTTAGTGGGCGGAACCTACGAGCAGTACTTC. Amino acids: CASSLVGGTYEQYF.

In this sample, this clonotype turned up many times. This CDR3 reads CASSLFPGGALTGTYEQYF. The CDR3 DNA follows: TGCGCCAGCAGCTTGTTTCCGGGAGGCGCCCTCACCGGAACCTACGAGCAGTACTTC. The rearrangement joins TRBV5-1 to TRBJ2-7; 7 nucleotides line up with TRBD2. Germline V CDR1 and CDR2: SGHRS, YFSETQ. J lost 2 bases, V lost 1 base, and 18 bases had no gene match. The CDR3 is 19 amino acids. The variable domain in full, completed from reference TRBV5-1 and TRBJ2-7, reads KAGVTQTPRYLIKTRGQQVTLSCSPISGHRSVSWYQQTPGQGLQFLFEYFSETQRNKGNFPGRFSGRQFSNSRSEMNVSTLELGDSALYLCASSLFPGGALTGTYEQYFGPGTRLTVT.

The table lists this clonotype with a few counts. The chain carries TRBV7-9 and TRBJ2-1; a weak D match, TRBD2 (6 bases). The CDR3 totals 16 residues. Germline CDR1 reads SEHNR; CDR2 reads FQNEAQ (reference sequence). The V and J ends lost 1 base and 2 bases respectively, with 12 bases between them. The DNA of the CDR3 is TGTGCCAGCAGCTTAGGGTGGGAGGCCCCCTACAATGAGCAGTTCTTC. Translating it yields CASSLGWEAPYNEQFF.

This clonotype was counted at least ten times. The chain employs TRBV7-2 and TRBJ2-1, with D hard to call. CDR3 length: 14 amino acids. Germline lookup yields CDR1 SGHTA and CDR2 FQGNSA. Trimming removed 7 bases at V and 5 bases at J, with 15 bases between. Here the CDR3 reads CASTSGWSNNEQFF. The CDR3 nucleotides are TGTGCCAGCACTTCTGGATGGAGTAACAATGAGCAGTTCTTC.

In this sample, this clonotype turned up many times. The CDR3 region is CSVVSWDTDTQYF. The DNA of the CDR3 is TGCAGCGTTGTTAGCTGGGACACAGATACGCAGTATTTT. J is TRBJ2-3 and V is TRBV29-1; the D is unclear. The germline gives CDR1 SQVTM, CDR2 ANQGSEA. This CDR3 is 13 amino acids long. V was pared by 4 bases and J by 2 bases, with 10 bases between.

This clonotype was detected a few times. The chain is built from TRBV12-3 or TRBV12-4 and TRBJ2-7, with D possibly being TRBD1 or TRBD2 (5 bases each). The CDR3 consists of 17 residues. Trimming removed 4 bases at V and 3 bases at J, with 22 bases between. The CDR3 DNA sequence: TGTGCCAGCAGTTCCGGATCGTGGGGGACGTTGAACTACGAGCAGTACTTC. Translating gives CASSSGSWGTLNYEQYF.

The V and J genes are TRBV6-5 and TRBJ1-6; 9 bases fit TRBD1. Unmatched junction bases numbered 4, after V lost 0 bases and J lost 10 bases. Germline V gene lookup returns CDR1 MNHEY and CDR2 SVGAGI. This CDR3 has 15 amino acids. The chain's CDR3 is CASSYSGQGGSPLHF. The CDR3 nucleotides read TGTGCCAGCAGTTACTCGGGACAGGGTGGCTCACCCCTCCACTTT.

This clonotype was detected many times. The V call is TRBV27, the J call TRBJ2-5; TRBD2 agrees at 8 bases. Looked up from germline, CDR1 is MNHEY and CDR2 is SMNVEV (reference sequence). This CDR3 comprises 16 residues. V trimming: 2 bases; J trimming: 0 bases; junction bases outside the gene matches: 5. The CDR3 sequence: CASSLVGGRHQETQYF. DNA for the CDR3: TGTGCCAGCAGTTTAGTTGGCGGGAGGCACCAAGAGACCCAGTACTTC.

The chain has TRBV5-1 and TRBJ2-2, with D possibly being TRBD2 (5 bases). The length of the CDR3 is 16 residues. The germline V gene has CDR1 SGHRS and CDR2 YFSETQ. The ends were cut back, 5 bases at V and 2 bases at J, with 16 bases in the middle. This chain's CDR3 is CASRLTSSHNTGELFF. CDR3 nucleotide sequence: TGCGCCAGCAGGCTTACTAGTAGTCATAACACCGGGGAGCTGTTTTTT.

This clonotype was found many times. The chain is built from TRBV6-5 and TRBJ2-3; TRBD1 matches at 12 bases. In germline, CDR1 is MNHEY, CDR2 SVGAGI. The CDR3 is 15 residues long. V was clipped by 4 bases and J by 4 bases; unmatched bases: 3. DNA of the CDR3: TGTGCCAGCAGTTTCGGGACAGGGGGCCCAGATACGCAGTATTTT. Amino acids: CASSFGTGGPDTQYF.

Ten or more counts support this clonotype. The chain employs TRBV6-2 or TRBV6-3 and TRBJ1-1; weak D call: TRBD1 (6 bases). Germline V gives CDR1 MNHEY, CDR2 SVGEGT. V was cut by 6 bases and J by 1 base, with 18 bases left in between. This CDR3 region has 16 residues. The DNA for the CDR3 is TGTGCCAGCAGGCCCCCACAGGGCCGGGGGAACACTGAAGCTTTCTTT. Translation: CASRPPQGRGNTEAFF.

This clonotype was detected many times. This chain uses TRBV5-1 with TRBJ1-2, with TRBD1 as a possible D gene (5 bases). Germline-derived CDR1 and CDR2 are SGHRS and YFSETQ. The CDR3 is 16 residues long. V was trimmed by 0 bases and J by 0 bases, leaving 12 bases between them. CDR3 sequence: CASSLGQGTANYGYTF. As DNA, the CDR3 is TGCGCCAGCAGCTTGGGGCAGGGCACGGCTAACTATGGCTACACCTTC.

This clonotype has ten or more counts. As DNA, the CDR3 is TGTGCCAGCAGTTACAGGGGACGATCCTACGAGCAGTACTTC. This translates into CASSYRGRSYEQYF. This chain links TRBV6-2 or TRBV6-3 with TRBJ2-7; D may match TRBD1 or TRBD2 (5 bases each). The germline V and J ends were trimmed by 2 bases and 1 base, with 9 bases remaining between them. Germline V gene sequence: CDR1 MNHEY, CDR2 SVGEGT. This CDR3 contains 14 residues.

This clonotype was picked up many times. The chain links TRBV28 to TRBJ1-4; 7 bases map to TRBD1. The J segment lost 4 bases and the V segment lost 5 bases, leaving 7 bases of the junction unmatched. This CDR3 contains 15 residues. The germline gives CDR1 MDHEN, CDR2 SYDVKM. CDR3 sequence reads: CASSEAGTVNEKLFF. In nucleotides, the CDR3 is TGTGCCAGCAGTGAAGCCGGGACAGTTAATGAAAAACTGTTTTTT.

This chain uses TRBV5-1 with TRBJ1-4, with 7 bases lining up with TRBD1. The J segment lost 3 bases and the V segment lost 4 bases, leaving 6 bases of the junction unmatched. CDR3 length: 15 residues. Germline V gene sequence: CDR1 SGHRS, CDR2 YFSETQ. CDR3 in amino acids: CASSPLGTANEKLFF. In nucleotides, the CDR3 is TGCGCCAGCAGCCCCCTCGGGACAGCTAATGAAAAACTGTTTTTT.

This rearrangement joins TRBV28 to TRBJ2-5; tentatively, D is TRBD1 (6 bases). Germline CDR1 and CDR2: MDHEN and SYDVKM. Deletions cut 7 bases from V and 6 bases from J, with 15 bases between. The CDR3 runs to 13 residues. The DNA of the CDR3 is TGTGCCAGCATAGGGTTCAGGGGAAAGACCCAGTACTTC. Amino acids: CASIGFRGKTQYF.

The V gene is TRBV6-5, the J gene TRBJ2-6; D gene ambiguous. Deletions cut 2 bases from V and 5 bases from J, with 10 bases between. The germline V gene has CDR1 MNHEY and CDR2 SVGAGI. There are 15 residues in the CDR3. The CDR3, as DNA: TGTGCCAGCAGTTACATCTCCGGCAGGGCCAACGTCCTGACTTTC. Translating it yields CASSYISGRANVLTF.

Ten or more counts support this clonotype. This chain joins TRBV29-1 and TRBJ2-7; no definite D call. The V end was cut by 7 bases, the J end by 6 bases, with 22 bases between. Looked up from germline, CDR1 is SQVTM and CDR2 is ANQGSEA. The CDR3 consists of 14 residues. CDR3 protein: CSAKPTSTVTEQYF. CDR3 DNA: TGCAGCGCAAAACCTACGTCCACGGTCACCGAGCAGTACTTC.